Here is one T cell receptor (beta chain) with its context. At one end the junction does not follow the germline gene, possibly because of a read error. Clinical history as reported by participants underpinned cohort assignment. The CDR3 runs to 16 residues. Germline lookup yields CDR1 LNHNV and CDR2 YYDKDF (reference sequence). These data come from a study of blood T cell repertoires in COVID-19. Study at large: Researchers got acute and convalescent COVID-19 samples from the United States, Italy and Spain. T cells, B-cell-depleted T cells, or PBMCs provided the cDNA or gDNA that served as material.

In the source study's methods: Reference gene primer amplification gave nucleated cell count estimates. The table came from immunoSEQ multiplex PCR; TCRdb's copy has only in-frame clones and leaves some out. V, J and clone size reflect that table, while D and trimming were determined from the DNA. The profile shows some 270,000 clones, roughly 91% of them singletons. This receptor was taken from a woman aged 55-69 years who had recovered from COVID-19. The rearrangement joins TRBV15 to TRBJ1-5; TRBD1 matches 8 bases. Sequences were obtained from PBMCs or T cells enriched from blood (not recorded which). The CDR3 nucleotides read TGTGCCACCAGTAGAGCCGGGAGGACAGGGTCTCAGCCCCAGCATTTT. Translation: CATSRAGRTGSQPQHF.